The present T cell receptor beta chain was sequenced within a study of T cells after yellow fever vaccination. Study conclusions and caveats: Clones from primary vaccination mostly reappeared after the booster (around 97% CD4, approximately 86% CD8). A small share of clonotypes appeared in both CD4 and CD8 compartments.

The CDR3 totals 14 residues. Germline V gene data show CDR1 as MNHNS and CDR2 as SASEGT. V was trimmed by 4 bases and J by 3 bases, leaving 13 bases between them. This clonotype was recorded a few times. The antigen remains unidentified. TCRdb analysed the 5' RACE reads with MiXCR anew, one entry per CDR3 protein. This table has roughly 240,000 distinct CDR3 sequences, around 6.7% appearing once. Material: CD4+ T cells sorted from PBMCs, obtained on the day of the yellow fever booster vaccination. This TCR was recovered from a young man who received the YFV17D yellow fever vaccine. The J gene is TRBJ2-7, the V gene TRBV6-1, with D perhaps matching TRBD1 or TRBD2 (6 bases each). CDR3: CASSAKEGDYEQYF. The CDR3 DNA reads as TGTGCCAGCAGTGCTAAGGAGGGGGACTACGAGCAGTACTTC.